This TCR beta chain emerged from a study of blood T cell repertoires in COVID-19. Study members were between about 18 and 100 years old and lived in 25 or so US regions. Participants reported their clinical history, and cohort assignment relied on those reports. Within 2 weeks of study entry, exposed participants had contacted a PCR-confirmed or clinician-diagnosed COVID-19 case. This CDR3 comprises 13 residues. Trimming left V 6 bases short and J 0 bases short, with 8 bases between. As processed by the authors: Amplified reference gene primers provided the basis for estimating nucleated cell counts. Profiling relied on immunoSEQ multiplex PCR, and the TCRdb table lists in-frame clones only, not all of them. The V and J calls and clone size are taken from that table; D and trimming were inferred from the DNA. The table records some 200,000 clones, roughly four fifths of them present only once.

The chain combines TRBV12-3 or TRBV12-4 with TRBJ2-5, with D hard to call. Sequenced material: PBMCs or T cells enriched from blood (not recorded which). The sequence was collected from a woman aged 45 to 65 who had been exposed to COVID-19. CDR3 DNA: TGTGCCAGCAGCCTGATAGACCAAGAGACCCAGTACTTC. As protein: CASSLIDQETQYF.